The source of this T cell receptor beta chain is a study of technical replicates of blood from a few donors. The junction had 1 base not matched to a gene; V was cut back by 8 bases and J by 5 bases. Germline values: CDR1 LNHNV, CDR2 YYDKDF (reference sequence). The CDR3 covers 12 residues. Here immunoSEQ multiplex PCR was the method, and the copy in TCRdb shows in-frame clones only, minus some. This sample yields approximately 44,000 clones, of which around 96% are seen a single time; 0.37% belongs to the top ten. The sequence derives from a human donor in good health. The sample comprised T cells isolated from PBMCs. V gene TRBV15 combines with J gene TRBJ1-5, with 9 bases that match TRBD1. The chain's CDR3 is CATGTGYQPQHF. CDR3 DNA sequence: TGTGCCACCGGGACAGGGTATCAGCCCCAGCATTTT. The full variable domain, completed using reference TRBV15 and TRBJ1-5, is DAMVIQNPRYQVTQFGKPVTLSCSQTLNHNVMYWYQQKSSQAPKLLFHYYDKDFNNEADTPDNFQSRRPNTSFCFLDIRSPGLGDTAMYLCATGTGYQPQHFGDGTRLSIL.